This T cell receptor beta chain is drawn from a study of blood T cell repertoires in COVID-19. Sequenced by immunoSEQ multiplex PCR; TCRdb stores in-frame clones only, minus some. The sample shows around 220,000 clones, nearly 90% of them seen only once. All exposed participants met a person with COVID-19 within 2 weeks before entering the study. Germline values: CDR1 LGHNA, CDR2 YSLEER. V gave up 3 bases and J gave up 7 bases, with 18 bases separating them. The CDR3 is made up of 15 amino acids. This clonotype was obtained from a young man who had been exposed to COVID-19. The specimen sequenced was PBMCs or T cells enriched from blood (not recorded which). The V gene is TRBV4-3, the J gene TRBJ1-2; D is unresolved. The CDR3 sequence: CASSQGLPVRGGYTF. For the CDR3, the DNA is TGCGCCAGCAGCCAGGGCCTTCCGGTGCGGGGTGGCTACACCTTC.